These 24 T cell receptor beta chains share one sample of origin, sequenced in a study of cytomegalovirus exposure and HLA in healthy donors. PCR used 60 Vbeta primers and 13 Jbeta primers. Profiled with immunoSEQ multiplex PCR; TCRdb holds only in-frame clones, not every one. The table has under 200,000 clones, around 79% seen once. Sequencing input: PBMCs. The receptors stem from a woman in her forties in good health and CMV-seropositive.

The CDR3 reads CASSQDSGGVYNEQFF. The CDR3 DNA reads TGCGCCAGCAGCCAAGATAGCGGGGGGGTTTACAATGAGCAGTTCTTC. J is TRBJ2-1 and V is TRBV4-3; 11 positions match TRBD2. The CDR3 covers 16 residues. V shed 0 bases and J 4 bases; nucleotides not matched to a gene: 2. Germline values: CDR1 LGHNA, CDR2 YSLEER.

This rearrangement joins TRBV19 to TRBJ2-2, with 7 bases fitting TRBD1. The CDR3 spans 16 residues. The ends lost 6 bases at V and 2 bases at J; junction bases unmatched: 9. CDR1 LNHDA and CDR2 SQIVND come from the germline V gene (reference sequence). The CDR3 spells CASRRGQASNTGELFF. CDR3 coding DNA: TGTGCCAGTAGGCGCGGACAGGCTAGTAACACCGGGGAGCTGTTTTTT.

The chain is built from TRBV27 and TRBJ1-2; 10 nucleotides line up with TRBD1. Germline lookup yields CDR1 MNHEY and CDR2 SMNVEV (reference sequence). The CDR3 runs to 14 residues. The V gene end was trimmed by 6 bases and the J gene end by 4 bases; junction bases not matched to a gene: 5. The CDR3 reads CASSRQGAGYGYTF. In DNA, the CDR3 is TGTGCCAGCAGCCGACAGGGGGCGGGCTATGGCTACACCTTC.

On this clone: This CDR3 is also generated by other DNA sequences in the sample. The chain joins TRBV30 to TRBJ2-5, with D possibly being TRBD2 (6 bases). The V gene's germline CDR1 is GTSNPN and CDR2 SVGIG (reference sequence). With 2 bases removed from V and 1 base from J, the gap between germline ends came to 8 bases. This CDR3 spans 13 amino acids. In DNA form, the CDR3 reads TGTGCCTGGAGTAGGGACTCCCAAGAGACCCAGTACTTC. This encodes CAWSRDSQETQYF.

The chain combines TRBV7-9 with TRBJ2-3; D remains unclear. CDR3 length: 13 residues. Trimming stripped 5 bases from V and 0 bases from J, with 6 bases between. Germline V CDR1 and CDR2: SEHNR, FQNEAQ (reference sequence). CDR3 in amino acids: CASSPPSTDTQYF. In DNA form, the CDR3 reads TGTGCCAGCAGCCCCCCTAGCACAGATACGCAGTATTTT.

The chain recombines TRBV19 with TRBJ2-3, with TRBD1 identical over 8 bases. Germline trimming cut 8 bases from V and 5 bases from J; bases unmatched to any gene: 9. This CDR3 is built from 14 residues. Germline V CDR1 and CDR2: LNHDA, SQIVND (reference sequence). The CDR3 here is CASSFDRGVDTQYF. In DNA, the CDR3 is TGTGCCAGTTCCTTCGACAGGGGAGTAGATACGCAGTATTTT.

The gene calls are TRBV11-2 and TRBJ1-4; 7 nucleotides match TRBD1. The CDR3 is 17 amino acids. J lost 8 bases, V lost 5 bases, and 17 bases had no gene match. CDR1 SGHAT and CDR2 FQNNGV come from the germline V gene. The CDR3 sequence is CASSLRGGVPVSEKLFF. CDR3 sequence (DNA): TGTGCCAGCAGCCTGAGAGGGGGCGTCCCAGTCTCGGAAAAACTGTTTTTT. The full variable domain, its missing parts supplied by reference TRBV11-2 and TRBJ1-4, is EAGVAQSPRYKIIEKRQSVAFWCNPISGHATLYWYQQILGQGPKLLIQFQNNGVVDDSQLPKDRFSAERLKGVDSTLKIQPAKLEDSAVYLCASSLRGGVPVSEKLFFGSGTQLSVL.

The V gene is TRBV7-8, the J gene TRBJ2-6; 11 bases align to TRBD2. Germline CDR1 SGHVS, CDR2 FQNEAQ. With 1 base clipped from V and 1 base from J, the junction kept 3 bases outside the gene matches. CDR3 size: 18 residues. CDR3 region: CASSLGSGRGSGANVLTF. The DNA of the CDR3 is TGTGCCAGCAGCTTAGGTAGCGGGAGGGGATCTGGGGCCAACGTCCTGACTTTC.

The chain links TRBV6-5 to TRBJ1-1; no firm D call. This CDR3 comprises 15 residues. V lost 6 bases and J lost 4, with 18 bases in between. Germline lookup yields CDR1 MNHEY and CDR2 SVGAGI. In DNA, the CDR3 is TGTGCCAGCAGATACATGTGGAGAATGGGCACTGAAGCTTTCTTT. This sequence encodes CASRYMWRMGTEAFF.

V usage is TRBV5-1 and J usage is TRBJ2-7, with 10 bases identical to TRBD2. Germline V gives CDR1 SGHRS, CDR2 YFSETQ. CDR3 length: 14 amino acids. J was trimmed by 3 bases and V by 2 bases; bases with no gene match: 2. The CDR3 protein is CASSLAGGIYEQYF. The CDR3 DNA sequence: TGCGCCAGCAGCTTAGCGGGAGGGATCTACGAGCAGTACTTC.

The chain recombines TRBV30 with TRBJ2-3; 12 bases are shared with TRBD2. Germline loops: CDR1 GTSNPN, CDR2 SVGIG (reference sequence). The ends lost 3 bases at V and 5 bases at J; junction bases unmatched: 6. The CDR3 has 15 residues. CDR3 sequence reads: CAWSPLAGGLDTQYF. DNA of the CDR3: TGTGCCTGGAGCCCCCTAGCGGGGGGGTTAGATACGCAGTATTTT.

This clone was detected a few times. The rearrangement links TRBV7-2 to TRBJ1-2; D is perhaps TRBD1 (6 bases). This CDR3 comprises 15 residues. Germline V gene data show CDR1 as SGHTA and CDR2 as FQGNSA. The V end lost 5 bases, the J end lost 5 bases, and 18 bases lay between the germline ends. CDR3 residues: CASSPPRGQRYGYTF. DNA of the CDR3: TGTGCCAGCAGCCCCCCCCGAGGACAGAGGTATGGCTACACCTTC.

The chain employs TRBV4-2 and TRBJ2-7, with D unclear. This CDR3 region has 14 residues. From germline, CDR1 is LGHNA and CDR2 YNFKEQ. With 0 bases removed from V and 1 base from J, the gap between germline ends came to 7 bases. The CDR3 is CASSQDRQSYEQYF. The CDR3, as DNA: TGTGCCAGCAGCCAAGATCGCCAGTCCTACGAGCAGTACTTC.

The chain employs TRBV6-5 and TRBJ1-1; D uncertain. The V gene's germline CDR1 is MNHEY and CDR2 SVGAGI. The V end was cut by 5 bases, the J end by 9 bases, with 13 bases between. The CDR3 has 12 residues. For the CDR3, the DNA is TGTGCCAGCAGTCTGGACGGGAACCAAGCTTTCTTT. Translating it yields CASSLDGNQAFF.

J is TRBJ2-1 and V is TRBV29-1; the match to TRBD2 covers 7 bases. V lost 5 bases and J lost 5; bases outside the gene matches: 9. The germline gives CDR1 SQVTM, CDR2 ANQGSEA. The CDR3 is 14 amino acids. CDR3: CSVTLGGVDNEQFF. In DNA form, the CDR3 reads TGCAGCGTTACCTTGGGGGGGGTTGACAATGAGCAGTTCTTC.

CDR3 DNA sequence: TGTGCCAGTTACAGGGGAAATTATCAGCCCCAGCATTTT. Its protein product is CASYRGNYQPQHF. The rearrangement uses TRBV19 and TRBJ1-5; 7 positions agree with TRBD1. Unmatched junction bases numbered 6, after V lost 8 bases and J lost 5 bases. This CDR3 has 13 amino acids. CDR1 is LNHDA and CDR2 is SQIVND in the germline V gene (reference sequence).

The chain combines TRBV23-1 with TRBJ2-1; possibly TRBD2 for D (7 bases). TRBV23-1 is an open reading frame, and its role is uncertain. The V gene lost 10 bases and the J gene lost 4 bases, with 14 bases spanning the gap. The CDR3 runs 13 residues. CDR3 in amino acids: CAIGGQGYNEQFF. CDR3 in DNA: TGCGCCATCGGGGGGCAGGGTTACAATGAGCAGTTCTTC.

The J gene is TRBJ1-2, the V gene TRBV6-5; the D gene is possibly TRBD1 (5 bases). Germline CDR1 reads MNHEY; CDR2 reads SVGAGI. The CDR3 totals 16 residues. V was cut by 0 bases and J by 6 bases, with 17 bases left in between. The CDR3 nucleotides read TGTGCCAGCAGTTACTCAGGGACGGGGACTAGGAATGGCTACACCTTC. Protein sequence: CASSYSGTGTRNGYTF.

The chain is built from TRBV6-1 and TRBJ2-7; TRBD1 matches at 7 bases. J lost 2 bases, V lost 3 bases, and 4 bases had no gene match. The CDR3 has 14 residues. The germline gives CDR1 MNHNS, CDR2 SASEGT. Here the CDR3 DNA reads TGTGCCAGCAGTGAGCAGGGGGAAACCTACGAGCAGTACTTC. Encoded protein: CASSEQGETYEQYF.

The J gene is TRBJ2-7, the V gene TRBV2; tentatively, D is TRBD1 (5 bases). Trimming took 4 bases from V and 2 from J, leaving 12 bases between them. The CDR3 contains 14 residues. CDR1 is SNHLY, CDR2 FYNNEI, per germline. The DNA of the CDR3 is TGTGCCAGCAGTGTAAGGACACTAACCTACGAGCAGTACTTC. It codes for CASSVRTLTYEQYF.

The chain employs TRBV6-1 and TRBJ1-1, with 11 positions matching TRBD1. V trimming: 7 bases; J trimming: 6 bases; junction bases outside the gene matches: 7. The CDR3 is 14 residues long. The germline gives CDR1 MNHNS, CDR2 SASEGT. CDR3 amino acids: CASTRTGGVAEAFF. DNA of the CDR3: TGTGCCAGCACCCGGACAGGGGGCGTTGCTGAAGCTTTCTTT.

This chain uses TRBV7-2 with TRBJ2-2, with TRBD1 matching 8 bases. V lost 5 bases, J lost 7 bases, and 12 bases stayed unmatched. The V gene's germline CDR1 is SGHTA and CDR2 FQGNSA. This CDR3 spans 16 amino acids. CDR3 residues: CASSPFATGVGGELFF. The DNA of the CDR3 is TGTGCCAGCAGCCCCTTCGCGACAGGGGTGGGCGGGGAGCTGTTTTTT.

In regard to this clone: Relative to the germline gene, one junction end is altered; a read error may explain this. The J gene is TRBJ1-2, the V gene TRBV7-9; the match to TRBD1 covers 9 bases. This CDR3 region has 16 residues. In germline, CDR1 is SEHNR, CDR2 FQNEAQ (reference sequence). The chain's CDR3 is CSSSLAGTGTNYGYTF. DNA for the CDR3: TGTTCCAGCAGCTTAGCCGGGACAGGGACTAACTATGGCTACACCTTC. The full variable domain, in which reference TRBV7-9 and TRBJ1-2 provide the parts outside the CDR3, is DTGVSQNPRHKITKRGQNVTFRCDPISEHNRLYWYRQTLGQGPEFLTYFQNEAQLEKSRLLSDRFSAERPKGSFSTLEIQRTEQGDSAMYLCSSSLAGTGTNYGYTFGSGTRLTVV.

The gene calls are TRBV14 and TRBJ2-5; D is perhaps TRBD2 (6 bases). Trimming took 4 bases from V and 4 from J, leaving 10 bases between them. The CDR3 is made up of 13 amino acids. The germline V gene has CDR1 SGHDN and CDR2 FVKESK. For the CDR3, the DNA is TGTGCCAGCAGCCGTGGAGGGCGAGAGACCCAGTACTTC. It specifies CASSRGGRETQYF. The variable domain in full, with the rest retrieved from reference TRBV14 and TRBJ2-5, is EAGVTQFPSHSVIEKGQTVTLRCDPISGHDNLYWYRRVMGKEIKFLLHFVKESKQDESGMPNNRFLAERTGGTYSTLKVQPAELEDSGVYFCASSRGGRETQYFGPGTRLLVL.